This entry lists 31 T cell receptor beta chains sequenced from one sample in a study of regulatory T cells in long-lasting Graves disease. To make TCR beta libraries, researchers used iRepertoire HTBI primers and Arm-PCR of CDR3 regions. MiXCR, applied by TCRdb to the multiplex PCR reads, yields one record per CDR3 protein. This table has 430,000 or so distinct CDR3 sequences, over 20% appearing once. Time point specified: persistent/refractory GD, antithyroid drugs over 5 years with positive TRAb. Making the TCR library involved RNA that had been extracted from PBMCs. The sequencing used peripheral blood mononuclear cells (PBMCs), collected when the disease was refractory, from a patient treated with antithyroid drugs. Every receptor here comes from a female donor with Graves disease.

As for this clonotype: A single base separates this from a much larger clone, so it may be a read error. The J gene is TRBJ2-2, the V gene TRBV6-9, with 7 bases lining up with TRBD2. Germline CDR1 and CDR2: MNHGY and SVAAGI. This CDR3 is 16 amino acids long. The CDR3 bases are TGTGCCAGCGGTTACGAGGGAGGGGCAAACACCGGGGAGCTGTTTTTT. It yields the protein CASGYEGGANTGELFF.

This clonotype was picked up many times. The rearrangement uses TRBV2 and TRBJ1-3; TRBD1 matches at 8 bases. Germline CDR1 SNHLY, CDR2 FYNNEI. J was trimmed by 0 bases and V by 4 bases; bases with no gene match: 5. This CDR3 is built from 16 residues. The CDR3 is CASSALGQDSGNTIYF. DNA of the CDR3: TGTGCCAGCAGTGCCCTGGGACAGGACTCTGGAAACACCATATATTTT.

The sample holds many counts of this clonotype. The CDR3 region is CASRTTTAGNTGELFF. CDR3 DNA: TGTGCCAGCAGAACTACGACGGCGGGAAACACCGGGGAGCTGTTTTTT. The chain uses TRBV28 and TRBJ2-2; D perhaps matches TRBD2 (6 bases). The CDR3 spans 16 residues. The ends were cut back, 6 bases at V and 2 bases at J, with 16 bases in the middle. The germline CDR1 and CDR2 sequences are MDHEN and SYDVKM.

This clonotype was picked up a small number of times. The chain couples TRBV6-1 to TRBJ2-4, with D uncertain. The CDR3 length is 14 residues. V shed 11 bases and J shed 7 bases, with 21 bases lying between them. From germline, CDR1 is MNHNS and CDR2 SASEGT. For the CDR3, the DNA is TGTGCCTCACACGAGCCGGGTTCGGAGAACATTCAGTACTTC. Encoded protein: CASHEPGSENIQYF.

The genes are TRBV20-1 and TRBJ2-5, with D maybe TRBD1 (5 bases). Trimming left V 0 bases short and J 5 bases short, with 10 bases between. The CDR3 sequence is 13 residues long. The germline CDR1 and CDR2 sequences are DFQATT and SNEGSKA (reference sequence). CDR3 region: CSARDSPGETQYF. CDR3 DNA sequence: TGCAGTGCTAGAGATTCGCCAGGGGAGACCCAGTACTTC.

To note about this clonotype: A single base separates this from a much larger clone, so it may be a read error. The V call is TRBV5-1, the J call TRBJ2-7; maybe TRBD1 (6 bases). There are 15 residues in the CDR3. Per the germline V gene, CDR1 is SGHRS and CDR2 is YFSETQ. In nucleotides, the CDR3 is TGCGCCAGCAGCGTAGGACAGCGAAGCTCCTACGAGCAGCACTTC. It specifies CASSVGQRSSYEQHF.

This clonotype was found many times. In DNA, the CDR3 is TGTGCCAGCAGTTCCCAGGGTTACATTCAGTACTTC. Its protein is CASSSQGYIQYF. V and J are TRBV12-3 or TRBV12-4 and TRBJ2-4; D is possibly TRBD1 (5 bases). The V gene lost 4 bases and the J gene lost 8 bases, with 9 bases spanning the gap. The CDR3 has 12 amino acids.

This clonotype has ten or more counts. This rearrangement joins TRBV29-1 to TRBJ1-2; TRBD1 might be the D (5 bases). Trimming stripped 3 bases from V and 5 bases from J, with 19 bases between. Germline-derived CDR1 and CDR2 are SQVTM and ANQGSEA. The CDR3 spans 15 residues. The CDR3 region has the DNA TGCAGCGTTGAGTCCCTGCAGGGCTTGGCGTATGGCTACACCTTC. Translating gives CSVESLQGLAYGYTF.

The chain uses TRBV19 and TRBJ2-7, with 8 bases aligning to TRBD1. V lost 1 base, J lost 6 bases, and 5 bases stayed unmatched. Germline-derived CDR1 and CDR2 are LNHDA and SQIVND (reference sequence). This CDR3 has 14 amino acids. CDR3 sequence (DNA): TGTGCCAGTAGTATAGGGGTCGACAGGGGCGAGCAGTACTTC. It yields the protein CASSIGVDRGEQYF.

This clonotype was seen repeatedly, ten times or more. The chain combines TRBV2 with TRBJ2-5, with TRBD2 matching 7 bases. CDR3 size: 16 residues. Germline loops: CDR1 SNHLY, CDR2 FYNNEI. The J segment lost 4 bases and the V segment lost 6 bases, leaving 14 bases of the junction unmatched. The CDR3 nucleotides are TGTGCCAGCAGCCCCCTTGGACGGGGGGTCCGAGAGACCCAGTACTTC. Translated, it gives CASSPLGRGVRETQYF.

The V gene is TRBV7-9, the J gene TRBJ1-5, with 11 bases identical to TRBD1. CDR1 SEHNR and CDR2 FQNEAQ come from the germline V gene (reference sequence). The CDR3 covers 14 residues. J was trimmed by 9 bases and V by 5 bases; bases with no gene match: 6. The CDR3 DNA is TGTGCCAGCAGCCCCGGGACAGGGGGGCGGCCCCAGCATTTT. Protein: CASSPGTGGRPQHF. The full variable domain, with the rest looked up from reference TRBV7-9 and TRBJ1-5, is DTGVSQNPRHKITKRGQNVTFRCDPISEHNRLYWYRQTLGQGPEFLTYFQNEAQLEKSRLLSDRFSAERPKGSFSTLEIQRTEQGDSAMYLCASSPGTGGRPQHFGDGTRLSIL.

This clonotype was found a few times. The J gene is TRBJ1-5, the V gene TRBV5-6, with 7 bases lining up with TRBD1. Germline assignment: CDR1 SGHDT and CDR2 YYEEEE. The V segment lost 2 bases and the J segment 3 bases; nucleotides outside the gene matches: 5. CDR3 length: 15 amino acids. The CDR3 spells CASSFLDRHNQPQHF. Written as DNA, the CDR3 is TGTGCCAGCAGCTTTTTGGACAGGCACAATCAGCCCCAGCATTTT.

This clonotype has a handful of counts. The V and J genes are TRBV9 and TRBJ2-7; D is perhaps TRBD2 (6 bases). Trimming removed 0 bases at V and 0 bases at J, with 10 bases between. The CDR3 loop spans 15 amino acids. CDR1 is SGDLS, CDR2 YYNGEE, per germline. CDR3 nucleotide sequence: TGTGCCAGCAGCGTAGGGGGGGATTTCTCCTACGAGCAGTACTTC. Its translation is CASSVGGDFSYEQYF.

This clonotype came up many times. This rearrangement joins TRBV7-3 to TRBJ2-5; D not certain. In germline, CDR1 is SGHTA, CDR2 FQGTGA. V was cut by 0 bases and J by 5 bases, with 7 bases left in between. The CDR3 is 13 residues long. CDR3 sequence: CASSLTLLETQYF. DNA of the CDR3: TGTGCCAGCAGCTTAACCCTCCTTGAGACCCAGTACTTC.

Written as DNA, the CDR3 is TGTGCCAGCAGTGGGGTAGCGGCTAACTATGGCTACACCTTC. Translation gives CASSGVAANYGYTF. This chain links TRBV2 with TRBJ1-2; D is undetermined. V gave up 4 bases and J gave up 0 bases, with 9 bases separating them. Germline V lookup: CDR1 SNHLY, CDR2 FYNNEI. This CDR3 is built from 14 residues.

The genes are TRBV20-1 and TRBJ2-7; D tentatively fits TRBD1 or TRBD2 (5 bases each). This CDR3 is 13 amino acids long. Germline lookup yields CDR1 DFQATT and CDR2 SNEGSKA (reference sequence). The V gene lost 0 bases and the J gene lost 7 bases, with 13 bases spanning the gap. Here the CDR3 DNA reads TGCAGTGCTAGAGACGGACACCCGGGAGAGCAGTACTTC. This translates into CSARDGHPGEQYF.

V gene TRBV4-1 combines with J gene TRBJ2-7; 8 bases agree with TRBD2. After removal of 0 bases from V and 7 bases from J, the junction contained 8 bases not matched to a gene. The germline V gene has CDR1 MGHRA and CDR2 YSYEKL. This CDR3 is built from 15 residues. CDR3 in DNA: TGCGCCAGCAGCCAAGAAGTGGCGGGAGGTCGGGAGCAGTACTTC. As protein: CASSQEVAGGREQYF.

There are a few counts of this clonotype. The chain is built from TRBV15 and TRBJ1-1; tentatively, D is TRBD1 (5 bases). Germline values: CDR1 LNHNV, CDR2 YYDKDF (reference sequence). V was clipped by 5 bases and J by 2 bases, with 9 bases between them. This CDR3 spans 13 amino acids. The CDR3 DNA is TGTGCCACCAGCCAAGACAGAAACACTGAAGCTTTCTTT. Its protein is CATSQDRNTEAFF.

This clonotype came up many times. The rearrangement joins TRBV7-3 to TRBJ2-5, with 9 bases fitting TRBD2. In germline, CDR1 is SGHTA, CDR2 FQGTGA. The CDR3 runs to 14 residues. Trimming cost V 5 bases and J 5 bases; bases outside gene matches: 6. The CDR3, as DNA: TGTGCCAGCAGCGAAGGCGGGAGGGAGGAGACCCAGTACTTC. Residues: CASSEGGREETQYF.

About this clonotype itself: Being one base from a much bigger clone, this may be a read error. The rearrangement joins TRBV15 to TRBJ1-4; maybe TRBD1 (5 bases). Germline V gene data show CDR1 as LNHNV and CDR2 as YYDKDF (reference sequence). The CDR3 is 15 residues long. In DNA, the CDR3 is TGTGCCACCAGCAGTAGCAGGGCTGGGAATGAAAAACCGTTTTTT. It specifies CATSSSRAGNEKPFF.

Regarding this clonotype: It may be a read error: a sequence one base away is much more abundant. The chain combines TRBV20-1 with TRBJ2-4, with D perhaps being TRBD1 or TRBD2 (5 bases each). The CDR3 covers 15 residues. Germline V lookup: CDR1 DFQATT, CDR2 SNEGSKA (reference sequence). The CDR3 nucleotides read TGCAGTGCTGACGGTAAACGAGGGGCCAAAAACGTTCAGTACTTC. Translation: CSADGKRGAKNVQYF.

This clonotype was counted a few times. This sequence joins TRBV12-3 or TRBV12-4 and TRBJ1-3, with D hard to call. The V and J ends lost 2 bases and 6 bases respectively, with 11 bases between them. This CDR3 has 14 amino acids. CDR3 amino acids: CASSLTGSKNTIYF. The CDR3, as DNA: TGTGCCAGCAGTTTAACGGGATCCAAAAACACCATATATTTT.

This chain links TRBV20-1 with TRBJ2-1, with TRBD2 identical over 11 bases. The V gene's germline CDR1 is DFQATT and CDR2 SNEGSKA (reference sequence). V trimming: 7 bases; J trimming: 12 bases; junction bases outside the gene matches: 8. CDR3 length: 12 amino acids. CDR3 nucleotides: TGCAGTGGAACGACTAGCGGGACGACGCAGTTCTTC. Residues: CSGTTSGTTQFF.

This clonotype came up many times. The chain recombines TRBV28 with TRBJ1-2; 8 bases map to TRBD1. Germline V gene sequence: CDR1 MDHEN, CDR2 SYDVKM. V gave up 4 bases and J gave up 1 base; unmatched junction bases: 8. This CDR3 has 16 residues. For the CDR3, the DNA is TGTGCCAGCAGTTCCGGGACAGGACTGATTAACTATGGCTACACCTTC. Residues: CASSSGTGLINYGYTF.

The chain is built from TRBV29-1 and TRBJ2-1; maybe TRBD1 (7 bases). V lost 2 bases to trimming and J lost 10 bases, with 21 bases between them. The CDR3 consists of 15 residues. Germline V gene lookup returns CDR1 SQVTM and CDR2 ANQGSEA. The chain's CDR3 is CSVEMSRYRGGEQFF. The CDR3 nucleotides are TGCAGCGTTGAAATGAGCCGGTACAGGGGAGGAGAGCAGTTCTTC.

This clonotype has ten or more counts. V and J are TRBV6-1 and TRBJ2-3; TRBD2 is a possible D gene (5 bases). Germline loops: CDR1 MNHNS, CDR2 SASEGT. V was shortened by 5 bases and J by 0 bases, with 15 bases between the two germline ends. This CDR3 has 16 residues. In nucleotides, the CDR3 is TGTGCCAGCAGTCCTATGAGGGCCCCTAGCACAGATACGCAGTATTTT. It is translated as CASSPMRAPSTDTQYF.

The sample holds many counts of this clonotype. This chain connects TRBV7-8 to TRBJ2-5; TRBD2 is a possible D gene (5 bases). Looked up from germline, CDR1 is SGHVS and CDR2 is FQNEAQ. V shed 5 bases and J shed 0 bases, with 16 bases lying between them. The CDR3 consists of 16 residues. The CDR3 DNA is TGTGCCAGCAGCCGAGAGGACGGGAAGTACCAAGAGACCCAGTACTTC. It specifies CASSREDGKYQETQYF. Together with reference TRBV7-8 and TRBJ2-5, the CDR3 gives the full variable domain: GAGVSQSPRYKVAKRGQDVALRCDPISGHVSLFWYQQALGQGPEFLTYFQNEAQLDKSGLPSDRFFAERPEGSVSTLKIQRTQQEDSAVYLCASSREDGKYQETQYFGPGTRLLVL.

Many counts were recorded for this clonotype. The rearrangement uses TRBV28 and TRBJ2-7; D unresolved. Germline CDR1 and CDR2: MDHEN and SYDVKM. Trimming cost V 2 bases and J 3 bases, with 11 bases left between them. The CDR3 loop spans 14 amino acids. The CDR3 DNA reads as TGTGCCAGCAGTTTACCCGGGCTGATCTACGAGCAGTACTTC. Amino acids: CASSLPGLIYEQYF.

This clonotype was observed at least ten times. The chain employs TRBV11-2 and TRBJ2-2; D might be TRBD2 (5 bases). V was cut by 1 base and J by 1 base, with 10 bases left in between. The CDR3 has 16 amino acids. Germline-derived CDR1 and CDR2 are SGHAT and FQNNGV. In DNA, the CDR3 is TGTGCCAGCAGCTTAGGTAGCGCTTGGAACACCGGGGAGCTGTTTTTT. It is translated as CASSLGSAWNTGELFF.

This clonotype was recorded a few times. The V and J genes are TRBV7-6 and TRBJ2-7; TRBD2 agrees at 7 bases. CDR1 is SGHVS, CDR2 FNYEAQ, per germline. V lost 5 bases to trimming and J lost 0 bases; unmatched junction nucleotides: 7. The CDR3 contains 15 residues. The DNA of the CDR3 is TGTGCCAGCAGCCAGACTAGCCGGGCCTCCTACGAGCAGTACTTC. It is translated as CASSQTSRASYEQYF.

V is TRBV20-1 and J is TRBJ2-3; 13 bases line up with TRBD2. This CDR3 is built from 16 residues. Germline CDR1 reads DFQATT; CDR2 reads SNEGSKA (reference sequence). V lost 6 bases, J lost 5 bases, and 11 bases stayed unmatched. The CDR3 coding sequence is TGCAGTGCCGCCCCTACTAGCGGGAGGGCCAGAGATACGCAGTATTTT. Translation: CSAAPTSGRARDTQYF.